This TCR beta chain was captured by sequencing in a study of T cell responses to AZD1222 COVID-19 vaccine. Sequencing was performed with immunoSEQ multiplex PCR; in TCRdb, only in-frame clones are kept and a portion is missing. Here the sample spans around 99,000 clones, about 89% being singletons. Germline V gives CDR1 MGHRA, CDR2 YSYEKL. The CDR3 is made up of 14 amino acids. The ends were cut back, 2 bases at V and 5 bases at J, with 10 bases in the middle. The sequence was collected from an adult who received the AZD1222 COVID-19 vaccine. The rearrangement joins TRBV4-1 to TRBJ1-3; TRBD1 might be the D (5 bases). Specimen: peripheral blood, collected 28 days after the second AZD1222 dose. The DNA for the CDR3 is TGCGCCAGCAGCCAACCGACAGAGAGAAACACCATATATTTT. Translating it yields CASSQPTERNTIYF.